This T cell receptor (beta chain) is drawn from a study of cytomegalovirus exposure and HLA in healthy donors. Study conclusions and caveats: Previously analyzed data showed that most TCR beta V segments were productive at a frequency of about 90% or about 30%. Equally common other TCR beta chains were less clonally expanded than HLA-associated ones, a later analysis found. Owing to their indistinguishability, certain V segments, notably TRBV6-2 and TRBV6-3, were excluded.

PCR was performed using 60 Vbeta and 13 Jbeta primers. Sequenced by immunoSEQ multiplex PCR; TCRdb stores in-frame clones only, minus some. The sample lists 150,000 to 200,000 clones; roughly 75% were seen once. Though nominally healthy at sampling, donors likely had unrecorded immune exposures. In the case of this clone: Antigen specificity is unknown.

J lost 7 bases, V lost 5 bases, and 2 bases had no gene match. Germline values: CDR1 LNHNV, CDR2 YYDKDF (reference sequence). This CDR3 contains 13 residues. V usage is TRBV15 and J usage is TRBJ1-6; TRBD1 matches 7 bases. Material for sequencing was PBMCs. This clonotype was obtained from a man younger than 30 in good health and CMV-seropositive. CDR3 nucleotides: TGTGCCACCAGCGGCAGGGGGAATTCACCCCTCCACTTT. Translation: CATSGRGNSPLHF.